This TCR beta chain was captured in a study of CD8 T cells in ankylosing spondylitis. This clonotype was detected a few times. The CDR3 has 14 residues. Trimming cost V 4 bases and J 4 bases; bases outside gene matches: 4. Per the germline V gene, CDR1 is SGHTA and CDR2 is FQGNSA. In TCRdb, the 5' RACE reads were re-called with MiXCR into one record per CDR3 protein. The repertoire holds hundreds of thousands of distinct CDR3 sequences, with roughly 25% as singletons. The gene calls are TRBV7-2 and TRBJ2-3; 8 nucleotides line up with TRBD2. Input material: blood, either unsorted or a sorted T cell fraction (not recorded which). This TCR was recovered from a male donor with ankylosing spondylitis or in good health (not recorded which). The CDR3 loop reads CASSSGGPPDTQYF. The CDR3 bases are TGTGCCAGCAGCTCGGGAGGGCCGCCAGATACGCAGTATTTT.